These 22 T cell receptor beta chains share one sample of origin, sequenced in a study of early T cells in non-severe SARS-CoV-2 infection. TCRdb itself ran the 5' RACE reads through MiXCR, one entry per CDR3 protein. Of about 110,000 distinct CDR3 sequences listed, 12% are singletons. The sample comprised whole blood. Source of these receptors: an adult who was a healthcare worker with PCR-confirmed SARS-CoV-2 infection or an uninfected control (not recorded which).

This clonotype was counted many times. This sequence joins TRBV6-6 and TRBJ1-2, with D possibly TRBD1 on 6 matching bases. The CDR3 length is 20 residues. Germline CDR1 is MNHNY and CDR2 is SVGAGI (reference sequence). The ends were cut back, 1 base at V and 7 bases at J, with 31 bases in the middle. CDR3 region: CASSYWPQGHLIGGFAGYTF. Written as DNA, the CDR3 is TGTGCCAGCAGTTACTGGCCCCAGGGGCACCTCATCGGAGGGTTCGCTGGCTACACCTTC.

This clonotype appeared many times. V is TRBV20-1 and J is TRBJ1-2; TRBD1 is a possible D gene (6 bases). CDR1 is DFQATT and CDR2 is SNEGSKA in the germline V gene (reference sequence). V lost 2 bases and J 4 bases, leaving 8 bases between the germline ends. This CDR3 region has 12 residues. CDR3 nucleotides: TGCAGTGCTAGACAGGGGAGCTATGGCTACACCTTC. Encoded protein: CSARQGSYGYTF.

The table lists this clonotype with many counts. This chain uses TRBV16 with TRBJ2-1; 10 nucleotides match TRBD1. The germline V gene encodes CDR1 KGHSY and CDR2 FQNENV. The CDR3 covers 15 residues. The trim removed 2 bases at V and 4 bases at J, leaving 2 bases unmatched. CDR3 loop: CASSQGTGEYNEQFF. The CDR3 region has the DNA TGTGCCAGCAGCCAAGGGACAGGGGAGTACAATGAGCAGTTCTTC.

This clonotype has just a few counts. The chain employs TRBV19 and TRBJ2-7, with TRBD1 identical over 10 bases. The CDR3 contains 14 residues. The V and J ends lost 5 bases and 0 bases, in that order; junction bases with no gene match: 1. Germline V gives CDR1 LNHDA, CDR2 SQIVND (reference sequence). The CDR3 reads CASSRTGGSYEQYF. For the CDR3, the DNA is TGTGCCAGTAGTCGGACAGGGGGCTCCTACGAGCAGTACTTC.

This clonotype occurred many times. The gene calls are TRBV2 and TRBJ2-1; D may be TRBD1 or TRBD2 (6 bases each). V gave up 10 bases and J gave up 3 bases, with 16 bases separating them. The CDR3 contains 14 residues. The germline gives CDR1 SNHLY, CDR2 FYNNEI. The CDR3 DNA reads TGTGCCATCCTGGAGGGGGAGGTCTACAATGAGCAGTTCTTC. This codes for CAILEGEVYNEQFF.

This clonotype has a count of ten or more. The chain combines TRBV5-1 with TRBJ2-3; 13 nucleotides agree with TRBD2. J gave up 4 bases and V 7 bases, and 3 bases lay outside the gene matches. The CDR3 is 14 amino acids. Germline CDR1 is SGHRS and CDR2 is YFSETQ. CDR3 region: CASVTSGGSDTQYF. The CDR3 nucleotides read TGCGCCAGCGTGACTAGCGGGGGGTCAGATACGCAGTATTTT.

This clonotype was counted many times. The V and J genes are TRBV28 and TRBJ1-2; perhaps TRBD1 as D (5 bases). The CDR3 loop spans 15 amino acids. CDR1 is MDHEN and CDR2 is SYDVKM in the germline V gene. Trimming removed 2 bases from V and 7 bases from J, with 17 bases in between. The CDR3 sequence is CASSLDAGRRGGYTF. As DNA, the CDR3 is TGTGCCAGCAGTTTAGACGCAGGGAGGAGAGGTGGCTACACCTTC.

This clonotype was seen ten or more times. This sequence joins TRBV7-9 and TRBJ2-7; D not resolved. V was cut by 1 base and J by 2 bases, with 6 bases left in between. The CDR3 sequence is 13 residues long. The germline gives CDR1 SEHNR, CDR2 FQNEAQ (reference sequence). The CDR3, as DNA: TGTGCCAGCAGCTTAGACGCGACCTACGAGCAGTACTTC. Its protein is CASSLDATYEQYF.

This chain connects TRBV10-2 to TRBJ1-1, with a tentative D call TRBD1 (5 bases). V dropped 7 bases and J dropped 0 bases, with 9 bases sitting between them. From germline, CDR1 is WSHSY and CDR2 SAAADI. The CDR3 is 13 residues long. CDR3: CASKGRLNTEAFF. CDR3 DNA sequence: TGCGCCAGCAAGGGACGGTTGAACACTGAAGCTTTCTTT.

Ten or more counts support this clonotype. The rearrangement links TRBV30 to TRBJ2-5; 8 positions agree with TRBD1. Germline V gene sequence: CDR1 GTSNPN, CDR2 SVGIG (reference sequence). V gave up 6 bases and J gave up 6 bases; unmatched junction bases: 12. The CDR3 loop spans 14 amino acids. For the CDR3, the DNA is TGTGCCTGCCGACTCCAGGGGGCTGGGAAGACCCAGTACTTC. Translated, it gives CACRLQGAGKTQYF.

J is TRBJ1-3 and V is TRBV6-1; no firm D call. The CDR3 has 15 amino acids. CDR1 and CDR2 from the germline V gene are MNHNS and SASEGT. V was trimmed by 4 bases and J by 3 bases, leaving 13 bases between them. The CDR3 is CASSVTGLGGNTIYF. As DNA, the CDR3 is TGTGCCAGCAGTGTCACGGGCCTGGGTGGAAACACCATATATTTT.

J is TRBJ1-1 and V is TRBV28; a possible D gene is TRBD1 (5 bases). Per germline, CDR1 MDHEN and CDR2 SYDVKM. CDR3 size: 13 residues. Trimming removed 7 bases at V and 0 bases at J, with 9 bases between. The CDR3 reads CASIRGMNTEAFF. As DNA, the CDR3 is TGTGCCAGCATACGGGGCATGAACACTGAAGCTTTCTTT. The variable domain in full, with the rest retrieved from reference TRBV28 and TRBJ1-1, is DVKVTQSSRYLVKRTGEKVFLECVQDMDHENMFWYRQDPGLGLRLIYFSYDVKMKEKGDIPEGYSVSREKKERFSLILESASTNQTSMYLCASIRGMNTEAFFGQGTRLTVV.

This clonotype was observed at least ten times. V is TRBV7-9 and J is TRBJ2-1; D could derive from TRBD1 or TRBD2 (6 bases each). V was clipped by 4 bases and J by 10 bases, with 11 bases between them. Per germline, CDR1 SEHNR and CDR2 FQNEAQ (reference sequence). The CDR3 has 12 residues. The CDR3 reads CASSSLGGEQFF. The DNA of the CDR3 is TGTGCCAGCAGCTCCTTAGGGGGGGAGCAGTTCTTC. Using reference TRBV7-9 and TRBJ2-1 for the parts outside the CDR3, the full variable domain is DTGVSQNPRHKITKRGQNVTFRCDPISEHNRLYWYRQTLGQGPEFLTYFQNEAQLEKSRLLSDRFSAERPKGSFSTLEIQRTEQGDSAMYLCASSSLGGEQFFGPGTRLTVL.

The chain has TRBV12-2 and TRBJ2-1; TRBD1 is the table's D call, not checked against the DNA. TRBV12-2 is a known pseudogene. The CDR3 consists of 19 residues. CDR3 protein: CASRLVPLLRGRSYNEQFF. The CDR3 coding sequence is TGTGCAAGTCGCTTAGTCCCCCTCCTCCGGGGGCGGTCCTACAATGAGCAGTTCTTC.

This clonotype has only a few counts. The chain joins TRBV27 to TRBJ1-4, with D perhaps TRBD1 (5 bases). Germline CDR1 is MNHEY and CDR2 is SMNVEV (reference sequence). Trimming cost V 3 bases and J 8 bases, with 13 bases left between them. This CDR3 spans 14 amino acids. The CDR3 coding sequence is TGTGCCAGCAGTTTTGGGGCGGGCAAAGAAAAACTGTTTTTT. It codes for CASSFGAGKEKLFF.

This clonotype showed up many times. This chain joins TRBV5-6 and TRBJ2-1; D possibly corresponds to TRBD2 (6 bases). The CDR3 totals 12 residues. V lost 1 base, J lost 13 bases, and 12 bases lay in between. Germline V gene sequence: CDR1 SGHDT, CDR2 YYEEEE. The CDR3, as DNA: TGTGCCAGCAGCTTGTTCGGGACTGATCAGTTCTTC. Protein product: CASSLFGTDQFF.

Regarding this clonotype: This sequence may be a read error, since a much larger clone differs from it by one base. The chain couples TRBV30 to TRBJ1-2; D perhaps matches TRBD1 (6 bases). This CDR3 has 12 amino acids. In germline, CDR1 is GTSNPN, CDR2 SVGIG (reference sequence). The V end lost 8 bases, the J end lost 8 bases, and 18 bases lay between the germline ends. The CDR3 nucleotides read TGTGCCGGGTGGGACATCATAGGGGGCTACACCTTC. Protein product: CAGWDIIGGYTF.

This clonotype was recorded many times. The chain uses TRBV20-1 and TRBJ2-7; D not resolved. CDR1 DFQATT and CDR2 SNEGSKA come from the germline V gene (reference sequence). The CDR3 totals 14 residues. Trimming took 1 base from V and 3 from J, leaving 13 bases between them. DNA for the CDR3: TGCAGTGCTAGAGGGCACACACTAAGCTACGAGCAGTACTTC. This translates into CSARGHTLSYEQYF.

This clonotype was seen many times. The V call is TRBV11-2, the J call TRBJ2-1; TRBD2 is a possible D gene (7 bases). The CDR3 covers 14 residues. Germline lookup yields CDR1 SGHAT and CDR2 FQNNGV. The V and J ends lost 10 bases and 0 bases respectively, with 13 bases between them. CDR3 residues: CATSGGGSYNEQFF. The DNA of the CDR3 is TGTGCCACATCGGGGGGCGGCTCCTACAATGAGCAGTTCTTC.

Only a few counts were recorded for this clonotype. The genes are TRBV6-2 or TRBV6-3 and TRBJ1-1; possible D gene TRBD1, 6 bases. Germline V gene sequence: CDR1 MNHEY, CDR2 SVGEGT. This CDR3 has 13 amino acids. Trimming removed 9 bases from V and 0 bases from J, with 11 bases in between. CDR3 residues: CASSGQMNTEAFF. The CDR3 DNA is TGTGCCAGTTCAGGACAGATGAACACTGAAGCTTTCTTT.

This clonotype was seen many times. The chain joins TRBV5-1 to TRBJ2-7, with D perhaps matching TRBD1 (6 bases). Trimming removed 2 bases at V and 3 bases at J, with 15 bases between. The CDR3 length is 15 residues. Germline V gene sequence: CDR1 SGHRS, CDR2 YFSETQ. The CDR3 coding sequence is TGCGCCAGCAGCTTCGTCCGGACAGCCGACTACGAGCAGTACTTC. Its protein product is CASSFVRTADYEQYF.

This clonotype was seen at least ten times. V gene TRBV30 combines with J gene TRBJ1-6; D possibly corresponds to TRBD1 (6 bases). This CDR3 is built from 14 residues. V was clipped by 5 bases and J by 14 bases, with 22 bases between them. Germline values: CDR1 GTSNPN, CDR2 SVGIG (reference sequence). The CDR3 loop is CAWAGAGRSMSLHF. The CDR3, as DNA: TGTGCCTGGGCAGGGGCAGGCCGATCCATGTCCCTCCACTTT.